The 14 T cell receptor beta chains listed next were all sequenced from one sample in a study of metastatic and nonmetastatic thyroid tumors. No patient received treatment before thyroid surgery. TCRdb re-processed the PCR reads through MiXCR. The sample yields about 21,000 clones, 37% seen once. Sequenced input: tumor tissue. The receptors were sampled from a female donor with papillary thyroid cancer or a benign thyroid nodule (not recorded which). Some clones in this sample may be carry-over from other donors' samples.

This clone was detected a few times. The chain has TRBV28 and TRBJ2-7; D tentatively reads TRBD1 or TRBD2 (5 bases each). Germline CDR1 and CDR2: MDHEN and SYDVKM. CDR3 length: 14 residues. Trimming pared 1 base from V and 7 bases from J, leaving 14 bases between. This chain's CDR3 is CASSLSRGFLEQYF. DNA of the CDR3: TGTGCCAGCAGTTTATCACGGGGCTTTTTAGAGCAGTACTTC.

The chain links TRBV18 to TRBJ2-6; D may be TRBD2 (6 bases). This CDR3 has 15 residues. Deletions cut 2 bases from V and 4 bases from J, with 9 bases between. Germline lookup yields CDR1 KGHSH and CDR2 LQKENI. CDR3 protein: CASSPGGAGANVLTF. CDR3 nucleotide sequence: TGTGCCAGCTCACCAGGAGGGGCCGGGGCCAACGTCCTGACTTTC.

The CDR3 is CASSDEGQGTGYGYTF. The CDR3 DNA reads TGCGCCAGCAGCGACGAGGGACAGGGGACGGGGTATGGCTACACCTTC. The chain has TRBV5-1 and TRBJ1-2; TRBD1 aligns across 10 bases. The CDR3 is 16 residues long. Germline V gene sequence: CDR1 SGHRS, CDR2 YFSETQ. The V and J ends lost 4 bases and 5 bases, in that order; junction bases with no gene match: 11.

This clone appeared a few times. This chain links TRBV5-1 with TRBJ1-2, with TRBD1 matching over 8 bases. V gave up 2 bases and J gave up 4 bases; unmatched junction bases: 1. CDR3 length equals 13 residues. The germline gives CDR1 SGHRS, CDR2 YFSETQ. For the CDR3, the DNA is TGCGCCAGCAGCTTTACAGGGGGCTATGGCTACACCTTC. Its protein product is CASSFTGGYGYTF.

This chain links TRBV24-1 with TRBJ2-7, with D unclear. The CDR3 totals 14 residues. The V gene's germline CDR1 is KGHDR and CDR2 SFDVKD. The V and J ends lost 2 bases and 1 base respectively, with 8 bases between them. The CDR3 protein is CATSDSKASYEQYF. DNA for the CDR3: TGTGCCACCAGTGATTCTAAGGCGTCCTACGAGCAGTACTTC.

The J gene is TRBJ2-3, the V gene TRBV6-1; 8 bases align to TRBD2. Germline lookup yields CDR1 MNHNS and CDR2 SASEGT. The CDR3 has 15 residues. The trim removed 2 bases at V and 5 bases at J, leaving 6 bases unmatched. CDR3 bases: TGTGCCAGCAGTGAAATGAGCGGGAGCGGAGATACGCAGTATTTT. Residues: CASSEMSGSGDTQYF.

This clone has just a few counts. This chain joins TRBV20-1 and TRBJ2-5; 10 bases are shared with TRBD2. V lost 2 bases and J lost 2; bases outside the gene matches: 5. Germline V gene data show CDR1 as DFQATT and CDR2 as SNEGSKA (reference sequence). The CDR3 has 15 amino acids. The CDR3 loop reads CSARPRTSGQETQYF. In nucleotides, the CDR3 is TGCAGTGCTAGACCTCGGACTAGCGGACAAGAGACCCAGTACTTC.

This clone was observed a single time. V is TRBV11-1 and J is TRBJ2-1; no clear D gene. The CDR3 extends over 15 amino acids. Trimming left V 5 bases short and J 7 bases short, with 18 bases between. The V gene's germline CDR1 is SGHAT and CDR2 FQDESV (reference sequence). Here the CDR3 DNA reads TGTGCCAGCAGCCCTAAATTTAGAGTGGGAAATGAGCAGTTCTTC. Amino acids: CASSPKFRVGNEQFF.

This clone appeared a few times. The gene calls are TRBV5-1 and TRBJ2-2; a possible D gene is TRBD1 (6 bases). The germline V and J ends were trimmed by 5 bases and 4 bases, with 15 bases remaining between them. The germline V gene encodes CDR1 SGHRS and CDR2 YFSETQ. The CDR3 length is 15 residues. CDR3 coding DNA: TGCGCCAGCAGAGAGACAGGTTCCAGCACCGGGGAGCTGTTTTTT. Translation gives CASRETGSSTGELFF.

This clone showed up just a few times. V and J are TRBV6-1 and TRBJ2-7, with 9 nucleotides matching TRBD1. The V segment lost 7 bases and the J segment 1 base; nucleotides outside the gene matches: 8. The CDR3 extends over 15 amino acids. From germline, CDR1 is MNHNS and CDR2 SASEGT. The CDR3 spells CASNPGQGESYEQYF. The CDR3 DNA reads as TGTGCCAGCAACCCGGGACAGGGAGAATCCTACGAGCAGTACTTC.

The chain joins TRBV7-9 to TRBJ1-1; no clear D. CDR3 length: 13 residues. Trimming took off 3 bases at V and 5 bases at J, with 10 bases between the two ends. The germline V gene encodes CDR1 SEHNR and CDR2 FQNEAQ (reference sequence). As DNA, the CDR3 is TGTGCCAGCAGCTTGGGAGGTACAACTGAAGCTTTCTTT. It encodes CASSLGGTTEAFF.

This clone was counted between two and nine times. Likely a read error: the CDR3 ends without its conserved phenylalanine or tryptophan. The V call is TRBV6-5, the J call TRBJ2-1; D gene uncertain. Germline assignment: CDR1 MNHEY and CDR2 SVGAGI. The CDR3 sequence is 12 residues long. V lost 4 bases and J 12 bases, leaving 13 bases between the germline ends. The CDR3 nucleotides are TGTGCCAGCAGTTCCACATCTTTAGGGCAGTTCTCC. Translating it yields CASSSTSLGQFS.

This clone was seen only a few times. This sequence joins TRBV12-3 or TRBV12-4 and TRBJ1-1; D gene unclear. The V end was cut by 3 bases, the J end by 1 base, with 9 bases between. The CDR3 consists of 14 residues. CDR3 sequence: CASSFPTANTEAFF. CDR3 in DNA: TGTGCCAGCAGTTTCCCGACGGCGAACACTGAAGCTTTCTTT.

The gene calls are TRBV11-3 and TRBJ2-7, with D possibly matching TRBD2 (5 bases). This CDR3 spans 12 amino acids. Germline V gives CDR1 SGHNT, CDR2 YENEEA. The V end lost 5 bases, the J end lost 7 bases, and 12 bases lay between the germline ends. CDR3 in amino acids: CASSGGLGEQYF. The CDR3 nucleotides are TGTGCCAGCAGCGGCGGACTGGGAGAGCAGTACTTC.